This is a list of T cell receptor beta chains from one sample in a study of metastatic and nonmetastatic thyroid tumors. TCRdb re-clonotyped the PCR reads via MiXCR. The sample shows around 89,000 clones, 15% of them seen only once. What was sequenced was blood. The receptors come from a female donor with papillary thyroid cancer or a benign thyroid nodule (not recorded which). Some clones in this sample may be carry-over from other donors' samples. Each CDR3 is given without its conserved first and last residue. Only part of the rows carry a size: once, few, many, or a class if the clone is expanded.

clone size: many
V gene: TRBV12-3/TRBV12-4
CDR3 protein: ASSSKGQVPPYEQY

clone size: .
V gene: TRBV5-1
CDR3 protein: ASSLGPGGVPISYEQY

clone size: many
V gene: TRBV7-9
CDR3 protein: ASSLEGGKQDGYT

clone size: few
V gene: TRBV5-1
CDR3 protein: ASSSGGDRTDTQY

clone size: many
V gene: TRBV12-3/TRBV12-4
CDR3 protein: ASSRAREAF

clone size: .
V gene: TRBV6-2/TRBV6-3
CDR3 protein: ASSYSIVFHGPYEQY

clone size: few
V gene: TRBV12-3/TRBV12-4
CDR3 protein: ASSRPGVPTGELF

clone size: many
V gene: TRBV18
CDR3 protein: ASSTGTQETQY

clone size: many
V gene: TRBV2
CDR3 protein: ASAVGAGTGELF

clone size: many
V gene: TRBV29-1
CDR3 protein: SVAGALQETQY

clone size: many
V gene: TRBV6-1
CDR3 protein: ASSGGMVTQY

clone size: few
V gene: TRBV2
CDR3 protein: ASSVTGVGNKPQH

clone size: many
V gene: TRBV9
CDR3 protein: ASSVAGGAVEDIQY

clone size: many
V gene: TRBV3-1
CDR3 protein: ASSQAVNAGPWDTQY

clone size: many
V gene: TRBV10-3
CDR3 protein: AISDGTGRDEQY

clone size: .
V gene: TRBV28
CDR3 protein: ASSQAAGSGNQPQH

clone size: many
V gene: TRBV18
CDR3 protein: ASSPTGIRWAF

clone size: many
V gene: TRBV4-2
CDR3 protein: ASSRSRGSDTQY

clone size: many
V gene: TRBV11-2
CDR3 protein: ASRKPGLATGELF

clone size: many
V gene: TRBV5-1
CDR3 protein: ASSLARSGGETQY

clone size: medium-sized
V gene: TRBV12-3/TRBV12-4
CDR3 protein: ASRAGGDSSYEQY

clone size: .
V gene: TRBV6-6
CDR3 protein: ASSYSGYFYT

clone size: many
V gene: TRBV19
CDR3 protein: ASIWTGARHTNTGELF

clone size: .
V gene: TRBV6-2/TRBV6-3
CDR3 protein: ASSLGTVGNQPHH

clone size: .
V gene: TRBV10-1
CDR3 protein: ASSELRLPLGLGTGELF

clone size: .
V gene: TRBV12-1
CDR3 protein: ASSFFSSGGFTGELF

clone size: many
V gene: TRBV7-2
CDR3 protein: ASSAFYQLSSYNEQF

clone size: many
V gene: TRBV4-1
CDR3 protein: ASSQDGLAGGPDTQY

clone size: .
V gene: TRBV5-8
CDR3 protein: ASRFVDRSSGTQY

clone size: many
V gene: TRBV11-1
CDR3 protein: ASSPWQGITDTQY

clone size: .
V gene: TRBV5-4
CDR3 protein: SSSLSGTDSHEQY

clone size: many
V gene: TRBV7-9
CDR3 protein: ASSLTPGQGYNEQF

clone size: many
V gene: TRBV6-1
CDR3 protein: ASTRQGSYGYT

clone size: many
V gene: TRBV10-3
CDR3 protein: AIRGTGDNEQF

clone size: many
V gene: TRBV12-3/TRBV12-4
CDR3 protein: ASSFGGVGNTIY

clone size: few
V gene: TRBV4-1
CDR3 protein: ASSPELGTYNEQF

clone size: many
V gene: TRBV7-2
CDR3 protein: ASSLARGGNYGYT

clone size: many
V gene: TRBV6-1
CDR3 protein: ASRDGAGKTQY

clone size: few
V gene: TRBV6-1
CDR3 protein: ASGESGTEGNKPQH

clone size: many
V gene: TRBV20-1
CDR3 protein: SAPDLTEAF

clone size: many
V gene: TRBV6-5
CDR3 protein: ASSYGQPNTEAF

clone size: many
V gene: TRBV28
CDR3 protein: ASGVGSDEQY

clone size: many
V gene: TRBV28
CDR3 protein: ASSKRGGIGSPLH

clone size: many
V gene: TRBV13
CDR3 protein: ASSGRDSDTEAF

clone size: many
V gene: TRBV10-1
CDR3 protein: ASSEPAERLKF

clone size: .
V gene: TRBV5-1
CDR3 protein: ASSLAVVGGYNEQF

clone size: many
V gene: TRBV12-3/TRBV12-4
CDR3 protein: ASSIREFRAPLH

clone size: .
V gene: TRBV7-2
CDR3 protein: ASTMATHYEQY

clone size: .
V gene: TRBV10-1
CDR3 protein: ASRGLAGSGELF

clone size: .
V gene: TRBV27
CDR3 protein: ASSLTGQGAYEQY

clone size: many
V gene: TRBV28
CDR3 protein: ASKGTGYNSPLH

clone size: many
V gene: TRBV7-2
CDR3 protein: ASSWGQGILDMYNEQF

clone size: many
V gene: TRBV28
CDR3 protein: ASRALSYNEQF

clone size: few
V gene: TRBV7-2
CDR3 protein: ASSLQGGPETQY

clone size: many
V gene: TRBV3-1
CDR3 protein: ASSLQGTQPQH

clone size: .
V gene: TRBV28
CDR3 protein: ASSWGSRTSIDTQY

clone size: many
V gene: TRBV28
CDR3 protein: ASSLSGGASYEQY

clone size: many
V gene: TRBV5-1
CDR3 protein: ATVRDWDTQY